This T cell receptor (beta chain) was profiled in a study of cytomegalovirus exposure and HLA in healthy donors (dated by TCRdb to 2017 to 2019). Study-wide context: According to an earlier analysis of around 600 of the donors, some 180 million T cells yielded 95 million to 140 million unique TCR beta sequences and around 300 Gb of sequence data. Using immunosequencing, the study profiled T cell repertoires from around 670 subjects and related those repertoires to cytomegalovirus serostatus. In a later analysis, previously published TCR beta repertoires from hundreds of donors were re-analyzed and high-resolution HLA genotyping was added so that TCR occurrence patterns could be studied. To predict cytomegalovirus infection status, the study brought together high-throughput TCR immunosequencing, statistical association of individual TCRs with disease status, and machine learning. A separate validation cohort of roughly 110 different subjects was used in addition to the 666-subject first cohort. An earlier analysis of roughly 600 of the donors used high-throughput TCR beta sequencing to judge whether each TCR beta V gene segment behaved as functional or pseudogenic. Across some 400 genotyped donors of the cohort, an average of approximately 200,000 unique TCR beta nucleotide sequences per donor were sequenced, and approximately 17% of those sequences were non-productive. Donor age, sex, ethnicity and CMV serostatus were collected together with the repertoire data. The number of typed donors differed by locus: roughly 629-640 for A, B, C, DRB1 and DQB1; approximately 530 for DQA1; some 590 for DPA1; and some 450 for DPB1. Every discovery cohort repertoire had been produced on one sequencing platform. HLA typing covered class I and class II loci at four-digit resolution. The study aimed to test whether cataloging public T cell receptors could reveal signatures of past pathogen exposure. A later genetic analysis used genome-wide SNP genotypes for about three fifths of the roughly 700 donors, treating that subset as a discovery cohort. The genetic ancestry cluster associated with self-reported Caucasian donors included around 76% of the roughly 380 genotyped donors. Rather than drawing on any new phenotypic data, the later analysis identified candidate immune exposures from TCR beta sequences and the way those sequences occurred across donors. An early release that covered some 630 HLA-typed donors contained about 300 gigabases of sequencing data and roughly 84 million unique TCR sequences. A handful of DR-DQ haplotypes were handled as single units for association and clustering because linkage in the cohort was strong. Overall study results and their limits: In a later analysis, HLA-associated TCR beta chains showed more clonal expansion and lower generation probabilities than non-associated chains that were equally common. A few of the identified cytomegalovirus-associated TCR beta chains were confirmed in vitro to be specific for cytomegalovirus antigens. Some IMGT-functional V segments, including TRBV6-2 and TRBV6-3, could not be distinguished by the 87-base-pair reads and were therefore excluded. A later genetic analysis associated a missense DCLRE1C variant with V-gene and J-gene trimming of TCR beta chains, and an independent cohort replicated the association. Most TCR sequences were seen in very few donors, while some public TCRs were found in many individuals. In a later analysis, about 16,000 TCR beta sequences were associated with specific HLA alleles at a false discovery rate of 0.05. A later analysis found that TCR association rates varied across HLA loci, with DRB1 alleles showing the most associated TCRs and HLA-C alleles the fewest. The sequencing pipeline was judged likely to have produced a cluster of highly shared sequence variants as a technical artifact. A later analysis found that most CMV-associated TCR beta chains appeared HLA-restricted, with HLA associations seemingly driven largely by CMV exposure. The classifier was reported to diagnose cytomegalovirus status with high specificity and sensitivity in both the original and validation cohorts. In this cohort, only TCR beta chains were sequenced, and detectable features were limited by the absence of alpha or paired-chain data. A later analysis reported that several top co-occurrence clusters appeared linked to parvovirus B19, influenza, CMV and Epstein-Barr virus. For the cohort, immune exposure information was limited to CMV serostatus. The authors suggested that the approach could potentially be extended to other disease states and immunological phenotypes. Because some donors lacked HLA typing at each locus, the association tests relied only on the typed subset. Correlated functional status among segregating V segments might reflect linkage disequilibrium, but an unknown experimental factor could not be ruled out. In an earlier analysis of approximately 590 of the donors, most TCR beta V segments appeared in productive rearrangements about 87% or about 30% of the time, broadly matching IMGT annotations. A further reported finding was that TCR beta sequences accurately predicted the HLA-A and HLA-B alleles for most subjects in the first cohort. The earlier analysis of 587 of the donors excluded roughly 17 rarely observed V segments, including chromosome 9 orphons, because counts were too low. Sequencing depth was assumed to be roughly uniform across donors in the presence/absence analyses, though that assumption may not hold. Compared with the roughly 670-donor mean, donors in an Asian-associated ancestry cluster had fewer N-insertions in productive TCRs, according to a later genetic analysis. The study listed 164 TCR beta chains as associated with cytomegalovirus. When HLA alleles, especially DR and DQ, strongly co-occurred, attributing TCR associations to individual alleles was difficult.

Trimming at the junction amounts to 4 bases on V and 5 bases on J, and the germline ends lie 19 bases apart. The germline V gene specifies SGDLS as CDR1 and YYNGEE as CDR2. Measured from the cysteine to the phenylalanine, the CDR3 is 15 residues long. The only DNA kept is the CDR3, 45 bases in frame from the first base. Preparation of the library involved the immunoSEQ multiplex PCR assay. For the multiplex PCR, a mixture combining 60 forward primers for TCR Vbeta segments and 13 reverse primers for TCR Jbeta segments was used. Amplification of the CDR3 region of rearranged TCR beta genes was performed with a multiplex PCR assay on genomic DNA. On the Illumina HiSeq System, the amplified TCR beta libraries were sequenced as 87-base-pair reads. The study's processing was this. Across the 600 to 700 repertoires, a later analysis counted 80 million or so unique TCR beta chains, about 10 million of which were shared by at least two donors. To remove PCR and sequencing errors, raw reads were error-corrected and collapsed into unique sequences using a nearest-neighbor algorithm that merged closely related sequences. To assign V, D and J gene segments, CDR3 sequences were aligned to IMGT reference sequences. For a sequence to be retained, a match of at least six nucleotides to both a V gene segment and a J gene segment was required. Rearrangements were called productive when the CDR3 lacked stop codons and stayed in frame with V and J; all others were non-productive. CDR3 was defined by IMGT convention, running from the second conserved V-encoded cysteine to the conserved J-encoded phenylalanine. In an earlier analysis of roughly 580 of the donors, sequences lacking an unambiguous match to a single V gene segment were excluded. In an earlier analysis of a few hundred of the donors, V segments were called functional above 56.7% productive rearrangements and were called segregating when the between-donor standard deviation exceeded 5%. To diagnose cytomegalovirus status from the catalog of TCR beta chain sequences, a statistical classification framework was built. A later analysis assigned V and J genes by comparing TCR nucleotide sequences with IMGT/GENE-DB human TR gene sequences. Using the TCRdist pipeline, a later analysis assigned CDR3 sequences along with most-parsimonious VDJ recombination scenarios. In a later analysis, each TCR beta chain was defined by its CDR3 amino acid sequence together with its V-gene family, and reads lacking a unique V-gene family were excluded. A later analysis removed several hundred highly shared, low-generation-probability nucleotide sequences to deal with suspected cross-contamination and a sequencing artifact. A later analysis calculated a clonal expansion index for each public chain from normalized within-repertoire ranks of inferred template counts. A later analysis computed generation probabilities with a VDJ recombination model fitted to out-of-frame rearrangements, and checked the results against IGoR. A later analysis scored TCR-TCR, TCR-HLA and TCR-CMV co-occurrence with hypergeometric tests, applying a repertoire-size bias correction to TCR pairs. A later analysis estimated false discovery rates by permuting HLA or CMV assignments 20 times. In a later analysis, co-occurring TCRs were grouped with DBSCAN, and TCRdist sequence similarity was added when clustering was performed within HLA-allele-positive subsets. For co-occurrence clustering, repertoires with fewer than 30,000 or more than 120,000 public chains were excluded, along with about five repertoires with anomalous nucleotide sharing. The table comes from immuneACCESS by way of TCRdb, which keeps in-frame sequences with V and J called. Part of the clones is missing from these tables; in studies checked, under half for an unresolved V gene and the rest for unknown reasons. V and J calls and clone size are those listed in that table; D and trimming were worked out from the DNA. Counted in this sample were under 150,000 clones; about 85% of them appeared once. Of the sample, about 1.8% is held by the ten largest clones.

Points on this clone: The clone's antigen remains unknown. There are no base qualities to consult, and no much larger clone falls within one base.

In total, roughly 670 healthy bone marrow donors made up the cohort. Cohort members were all nominally healthy when sampled, although unrecorded immune exposures were likely present. The donor tested CMV seronegative and was one of the 352 seronegative cohort members. Each donor provided a peripheral blood sample, and peripheral blood mononuclear cells were used for TCR beta sequencing. The Qiagen DNeasy Blood Extraction Kit was used to extract genomic DNA from the blood cell samples. The chain joins TRBV9 to TRBJ2-7; perhaps TRBD1 is the D gene, with 6 bases matching. The sample comprised PBMCs. This clonotype was obtained from a boy between 10 and 17 years old in good health and CMV-seronegative. CDR3 protein: CASSPMPSQGHEQYF. The DNA reads TGTGCCAGCAGCCCTATGCCATCACAGGGCCACGAGCAGTACTTC.